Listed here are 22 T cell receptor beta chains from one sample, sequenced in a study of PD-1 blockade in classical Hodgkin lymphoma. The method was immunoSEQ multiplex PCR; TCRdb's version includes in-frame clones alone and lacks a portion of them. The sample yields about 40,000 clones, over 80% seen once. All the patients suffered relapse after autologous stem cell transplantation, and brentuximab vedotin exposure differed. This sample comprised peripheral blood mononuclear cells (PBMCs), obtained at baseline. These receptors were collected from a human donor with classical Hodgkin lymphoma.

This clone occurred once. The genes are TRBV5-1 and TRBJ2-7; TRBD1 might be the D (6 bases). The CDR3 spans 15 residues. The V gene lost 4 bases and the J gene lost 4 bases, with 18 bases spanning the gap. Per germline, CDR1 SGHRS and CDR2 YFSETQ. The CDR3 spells CASSPQDRRWYEQYF. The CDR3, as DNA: TGCGCCAGCAGCCCCCAGGACAGAAGGTGGTACGAGCAGTACTTC.

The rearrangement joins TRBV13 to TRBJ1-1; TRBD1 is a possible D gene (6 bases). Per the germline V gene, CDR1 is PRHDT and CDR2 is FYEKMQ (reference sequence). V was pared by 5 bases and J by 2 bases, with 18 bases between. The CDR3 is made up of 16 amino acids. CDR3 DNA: TGTGCCAGCAGCCTCCCTTCACCGGGACACAACACTGAAGCTTTCTTT. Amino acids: CASSLPSPGHNTEAFF.

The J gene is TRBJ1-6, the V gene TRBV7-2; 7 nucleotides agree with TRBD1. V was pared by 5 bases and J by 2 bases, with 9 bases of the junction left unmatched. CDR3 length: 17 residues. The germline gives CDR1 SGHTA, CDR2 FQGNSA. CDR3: CASSGQTGTPYNSPLHF. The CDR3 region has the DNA TGTGCCAGCAGCGGGCAGACAGGGACACCCTATAATTCACCCCTCCACTTT. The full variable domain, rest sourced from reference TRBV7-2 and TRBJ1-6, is GAGVSQSPSNKVTEKGKDVELRCDPISGHTALYWYRQSLGQGLEFLIYFQGNSAPDKSGLPSDRFSAERTGGSVSTLTIQRTQQEDSAVYLCASSGQTGTPYNSPLHFGNGTRLTVT.

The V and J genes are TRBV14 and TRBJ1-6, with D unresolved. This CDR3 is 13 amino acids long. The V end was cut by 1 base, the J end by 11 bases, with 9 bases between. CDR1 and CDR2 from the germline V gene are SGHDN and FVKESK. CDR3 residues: CASSQAQRPPLHF. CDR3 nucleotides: TGTGCCAGCAGCCAAGCGCAGCGCCCACCCCTCCACTTT.

In DNA, the CDR3 is TGCGCCAGCAGCTTGGCCGGGTCCTACGAGCAGTACTTC. Protein: CASSLAGSYEQYF. The chain employs TRBV5-1 and TRBJ2-7; D is undetermined. Trimming took off 0 bases at V and 1 base at J, with 5 bases between the two ends. The V gene's germline CDR1 is SGHRS and CDR2 YFSETQ. This CDR3 spans 13 amino acids.

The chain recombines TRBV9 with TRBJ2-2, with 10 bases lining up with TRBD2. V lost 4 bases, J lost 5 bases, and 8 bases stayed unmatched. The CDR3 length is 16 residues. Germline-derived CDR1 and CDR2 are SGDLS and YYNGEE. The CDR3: CASSTASGSWTGELFF. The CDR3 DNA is TGTGCCAGCAGCACAGCTAGCGGGAGTTGGACCGGGGAGCTGTTTTTT. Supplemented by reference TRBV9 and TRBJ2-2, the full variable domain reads DSGVTQTPKHLITATGQRVTLRCSPRSGDLSVYWYQQSLDQGLQFLIQYYNGEERAKGNILERFSAQQFPDLHSELNLSSLELGDSALYFCASSTASGSWTGELFFGEGSRLTVL.

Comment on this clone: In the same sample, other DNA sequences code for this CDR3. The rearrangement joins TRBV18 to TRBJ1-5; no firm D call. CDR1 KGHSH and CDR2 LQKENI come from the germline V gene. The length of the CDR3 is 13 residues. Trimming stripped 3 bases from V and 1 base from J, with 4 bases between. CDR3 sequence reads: CASSPGSNQPQHF. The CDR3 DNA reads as TGTGCCAGCTCACCGGGAAGCAATCAGCCCCAGCATTTT.

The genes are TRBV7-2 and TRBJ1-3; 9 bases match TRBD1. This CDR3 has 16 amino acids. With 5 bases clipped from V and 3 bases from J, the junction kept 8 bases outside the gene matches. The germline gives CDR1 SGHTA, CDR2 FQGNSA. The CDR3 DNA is TGTGCCAGCAGCCCCCGGACAGGGGACTATGGAAACACCATATATTTT. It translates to CASSPRTGDYGNTIYF.

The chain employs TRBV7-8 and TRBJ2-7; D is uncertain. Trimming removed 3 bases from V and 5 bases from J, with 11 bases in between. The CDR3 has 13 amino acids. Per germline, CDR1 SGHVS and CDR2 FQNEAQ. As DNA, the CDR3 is TGTGCCAGCAGCTTCCCCAATGACCACGAGCAGTACTTC. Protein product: CASSFPNDHEQYF.

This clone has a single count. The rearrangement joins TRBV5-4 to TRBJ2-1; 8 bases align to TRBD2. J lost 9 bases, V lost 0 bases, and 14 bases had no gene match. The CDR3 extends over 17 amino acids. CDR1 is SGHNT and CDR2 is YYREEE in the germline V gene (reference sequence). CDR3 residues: CASSLGGQRGGRGEQFF. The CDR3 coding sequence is TGTGCCAGCAGCTTGGGAGGGCAACGGGGGGGCCGAGGTGAGCAGTTCTTC.

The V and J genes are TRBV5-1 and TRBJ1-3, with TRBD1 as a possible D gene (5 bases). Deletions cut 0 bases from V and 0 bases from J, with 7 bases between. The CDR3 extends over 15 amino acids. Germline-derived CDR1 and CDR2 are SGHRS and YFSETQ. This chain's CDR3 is CASSLEGASGNTIYF. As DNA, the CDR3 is TGCGCCAGCAGCTTGGAAGGGGCCTCTGGAAACACCATATATTTT. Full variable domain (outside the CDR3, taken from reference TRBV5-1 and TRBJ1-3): KAGVTQTPRYLIKTRGQQVTLSCSPISGHRSVSWYQQTPGQGLQFLFEYFSETQRNKGNFPGRFSGRQFSNSRSEMNVSTLELGDSALYLCASSLEGASGNTIYFGEGSWLTVV.

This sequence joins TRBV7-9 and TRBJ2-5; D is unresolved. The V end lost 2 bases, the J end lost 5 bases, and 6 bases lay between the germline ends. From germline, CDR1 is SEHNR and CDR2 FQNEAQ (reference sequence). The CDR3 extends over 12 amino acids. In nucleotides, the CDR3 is TGTGCCAGCAGCTTAACTTCCGAGACCCAGTACTTC. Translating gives CASSLTSETQYF.

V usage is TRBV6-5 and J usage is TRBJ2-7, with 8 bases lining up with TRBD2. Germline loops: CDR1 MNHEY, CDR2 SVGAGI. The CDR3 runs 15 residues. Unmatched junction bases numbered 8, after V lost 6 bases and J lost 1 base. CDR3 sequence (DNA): TGTGCCAGCAGGCCCTTAGCGGGATTTTCCTACGAGCAGTACTTC. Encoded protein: CASRPLAGFSYEQYF.

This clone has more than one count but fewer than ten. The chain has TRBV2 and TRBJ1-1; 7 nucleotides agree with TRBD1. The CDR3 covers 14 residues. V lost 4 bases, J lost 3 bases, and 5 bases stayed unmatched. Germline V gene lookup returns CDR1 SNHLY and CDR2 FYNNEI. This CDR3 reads CASSAEGAHTEAFF. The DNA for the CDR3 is TGTGCCAGCAGTGCGGAGGGGGCGCACACTGAAGCTTTCTTT.

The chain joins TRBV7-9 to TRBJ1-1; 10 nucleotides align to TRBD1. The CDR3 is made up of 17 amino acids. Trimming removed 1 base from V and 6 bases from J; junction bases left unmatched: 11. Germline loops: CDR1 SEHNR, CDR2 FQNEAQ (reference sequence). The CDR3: CASSLVRDRGNRAEAFF. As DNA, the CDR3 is TGTGCCAGCAGCTTAGTACGGGACAGGGGAAATAGGGCTGAAGCTTTCTTT.

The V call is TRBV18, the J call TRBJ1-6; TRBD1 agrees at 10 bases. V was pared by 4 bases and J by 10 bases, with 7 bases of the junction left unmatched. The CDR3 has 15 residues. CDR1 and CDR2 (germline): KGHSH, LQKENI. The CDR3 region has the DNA TGTGCCAGCTCACAGCTAGGACAGGGGGTCTCACCCCTCCACTTT. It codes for CASSQLGQGVSPLHF.

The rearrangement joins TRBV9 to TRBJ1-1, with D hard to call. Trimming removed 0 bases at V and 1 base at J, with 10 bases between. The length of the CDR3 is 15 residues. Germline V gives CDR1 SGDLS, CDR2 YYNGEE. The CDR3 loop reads CASSVGHVKNTEAFF. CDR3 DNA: TGTGCCAGCAGCGTAGGCCACGTAAAGAACACTGAAGCTTTCTTT.

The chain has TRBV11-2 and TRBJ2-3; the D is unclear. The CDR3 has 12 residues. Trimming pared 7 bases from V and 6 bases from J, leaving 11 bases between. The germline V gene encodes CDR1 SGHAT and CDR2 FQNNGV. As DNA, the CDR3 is TGTGCCAGCACCCCTGTTGACGATACGCAGTATTTT. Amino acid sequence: CASTPVDDTQYF.

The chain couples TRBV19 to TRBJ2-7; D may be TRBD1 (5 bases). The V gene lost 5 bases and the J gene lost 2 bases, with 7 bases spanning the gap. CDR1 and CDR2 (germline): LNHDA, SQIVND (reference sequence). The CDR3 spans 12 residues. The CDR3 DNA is TGTGCCAGTAGTGGGGCAACCTACGAGCAGTACTTC. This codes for CASSGATYEQYF.

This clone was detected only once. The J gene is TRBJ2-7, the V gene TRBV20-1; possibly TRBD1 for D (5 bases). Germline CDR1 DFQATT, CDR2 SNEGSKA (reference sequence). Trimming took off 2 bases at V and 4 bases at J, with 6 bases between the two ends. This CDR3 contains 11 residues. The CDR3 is CSARRQYEQYF. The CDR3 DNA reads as TGCAGTGCTAGAAGACAGTACGAGCAGTACTTC.

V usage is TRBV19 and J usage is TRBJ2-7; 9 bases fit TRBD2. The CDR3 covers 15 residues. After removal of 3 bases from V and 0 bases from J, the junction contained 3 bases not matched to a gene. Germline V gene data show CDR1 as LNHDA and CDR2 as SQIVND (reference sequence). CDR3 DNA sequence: TGTGCCAGTAGTATCAGCGGGAGGAGCTCCTACGAGCAGTACTTC. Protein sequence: CASSISGRSSYEQYF.

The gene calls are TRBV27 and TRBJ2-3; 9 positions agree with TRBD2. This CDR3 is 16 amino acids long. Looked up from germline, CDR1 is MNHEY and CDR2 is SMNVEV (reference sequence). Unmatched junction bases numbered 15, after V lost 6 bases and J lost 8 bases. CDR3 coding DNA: TGTGCCAGCAGGCCCGGTCCGGGACTAGCATCGCGTACGCAGTATTTT. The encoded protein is CASRPGPGLASRTQYF.